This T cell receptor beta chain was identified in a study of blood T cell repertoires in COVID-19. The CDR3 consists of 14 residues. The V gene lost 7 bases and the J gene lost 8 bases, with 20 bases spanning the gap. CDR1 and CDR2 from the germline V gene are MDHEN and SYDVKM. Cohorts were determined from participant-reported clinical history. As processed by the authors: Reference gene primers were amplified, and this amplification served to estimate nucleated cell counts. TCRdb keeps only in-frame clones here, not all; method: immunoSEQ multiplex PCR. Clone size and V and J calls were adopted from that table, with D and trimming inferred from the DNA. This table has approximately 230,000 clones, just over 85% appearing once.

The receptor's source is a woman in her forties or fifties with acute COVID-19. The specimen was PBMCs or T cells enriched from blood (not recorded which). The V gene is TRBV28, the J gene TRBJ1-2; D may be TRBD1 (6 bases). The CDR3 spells CASNSPPTGNGYTF. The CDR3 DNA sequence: TGTGCCAGCAACTCTCCCCCTACAGGGAACGGCTACACCTTC.